Following are 14 T cell receptor beta chains from one sample sequenced in a study of graft-versus-host responses after intestinal transplantation. To release intraepithelial and lamina propria lymphocytes, the graft tissue was processed. Libraries were prepared by immunoSEQ multiplex PCR; TCRdb keeps only in-frame clonotypes and omits some of them. The table includes 15,000 to 20,000 clones, less than 85% detected once. Sequences were derived from ileum tissue, sampled around 96 days after intestinal transplant. The receptors originated from a human patient who received an intestinal transplant, so some T cells may come from the graft donor.

The V gene is TRBV18, the J gene TRBJ2-5; tentative D call: TRBD1 (5 bases). The CDR3 has 11 residues. Looked up from germline, CDR1 is KGHSH and CDR2 is LQKENI. Trimming cost V 6 bases and J 4 bases, with 6 bases left between them. Written as DNA, the CDR3 is TGTGCCAGCTCTGGGGCAGAGACCCAGTACTTC. This gives the protein CASSGAETQYF.

This clone was counted a single time. The rearrangement links TRBV27 to TRBJ2-5, with 10 bases aligning to TRBD1. The CDR3 contains 15 residues. J gave up 5 bases and V 3 bases, and 6 bases lay outside the gene matches. Germline-derived CDR1 and CDR2 are MNHEY and SMNVEV (reference sequence). The CDR3 is CASSFRDRGAETQYF. The CDR3 nucleotides are TGTGCCAGCAGTTTCCGGGACAGGGGCGCGGAGACCCAGTACTTC.

The chain uses TRBV29-1 and TRBJ2-7; weak D call: TRBD1 (6 bases). V lost 5 bases and J 2 bases, leaving 10 bases between the germline ends. The CDR3 consists of 12 residues. The germline V gene has CDR1 SQVTM and CDR2 ANQGSEA. The CDR3 sequence: CSVRGGAYEQYF. The CDR3 DNA follows: TGCAGCGTTCGAGGGGGTGCCTACGAGCAGTACTTC.

J is TRBJ2-7 and V is TRBV15; D is unresolved. Germline-derived CDR1 and CDR2 are LNHNV and YYDKDF (reference sequence). CDR3 size: 13 residues. V lost 3 bases to trimming and J lost 0 bases, with 6 bases between them. For the CDR3, the DNA is TGTGCCACCAGCAGGGCCCTCTCCTACGAGCAGTACTTC. Encoded protein: CATSRALSYEQYF. Drawing the rest from reference TRBV15 and TRBJ2-7, the complete variable domain is DAMVIQNPRYQVTQFGKPVTLSCSQTLNHNVMYWYQQKSSQAPKLLFHYYDKDFNNEADTPDNFQSRRPNTSFCFLDIRSPGLGDTAMYLCATSRALSYEQYFGPGTRLTVT.

V usage is TRBV5-1 and J usage is TRBJ2-2; 7 bases line up with TRBD1. In germline, CDR1 is SGHRS, CDR2 YFSETQ. V was pared by 5 bases and J by 0 bases, with 4 bases of the junction left unmatched. This CDR3 comprises 15 residues. The CDR3 protein is CASSEGAPNTGELFF. The DNA for the CDR3 is TGCGCCAGCAGTGAGGGGGCCCCGAACACCGGGGAGCTGTTTTTT.

This sequence joins TRBV28 and TRBJ2-2; 8 nucleotides agree with TRBD2. The CDR3 is 16 residues long. Germline CDR1 and CDR2: MDHEN and SYDVKM. V was pared by 2 bases and J by 5 bases, with 7 bases of the junction left unmatched. The CDR3: CASSLRREEGTGELFF. The CDR3 DNA reads TGTGCCAGCAGTTTAAGGCGGGAGGAGGGGACCGGGGAGCTGTTTTTT. Using reference TRBV28 and TRBJ2-2 for the parts outside the CDR3, the full variable domain is DVKVTQSSRYLVKRTGEKVFLECVQDMDHENMFWYRQDPGLGLRLIYFSYDVKMKEKGDIPEGYSVSREKKERFSLILESASTNQTSMYLCASSLRREEGTGELFFGEGSRLTVL.

This clone was detected once. This chain links TRBV19 with TRBJ2-1, with D maybe TRBD1 (6 bases). The germline CDR1 and CDR2 sequences are LNHDA and SQIVND (reference sequence). CDR3 size: 11 residues. The CDR3 loop is CVGTKNNEQFF. In nucleotides, the CDR3 is TGTGTCGGGACAAAAAATAATGAGCAGTTCTTC.

This chain links TRBV4-2 with TRBJ2-7; 7 positions match TRBD1. CDR3 size: 17 residues. Germline assignment: CDR1 LGHNA and CDR2 YNFKEQ. Unmatched junction bases numbered 8, after V lost 0 bases and J lost 0 bases. This CDR3 is CASSQETLTGSSYEQYF. The CDR3 DNA reads TGTGCCAGCAGCCAAGAAACCCTGACAGGGAGCTCCTACGAGCAGTACTTC.

The sample holds a few counts of this clone. This chain links TRBV6-5 with TRBJ2-7, with TRBD1 identical over 7 bases. CDR3 length: 12 amino acids. Germline CDR1 MNHEY, CDR2 SVGAGI. Germline trimming cut 11 bases from V and 7 bases from J; bases unmatched to any gene: 11. The CDR3 DNA reads as TGTGCCTCAAGGGGGCCCCCTTATGAGCAGTACTTC. This sequence encodes CASRGPPYEQYF.

The CDR3 bases are TGTGCCAGTAGTTTTCGGAGGGTAGCGGGAGGCCAAACCTACGAGCAGTACTTC. As protein: CASSFRRVAGGQTYEQYF. This rearrangement joins TRBV19 to TRBJ2-5; 10 bases are a match to TRBD2. Matching the DNA end better, TRBJ2-7 makes the J call doubtful. Germline V CDR1 and CDR2: LNHDA, SQIVND (reference sequence). The CDR3 totals 18 residues.

The chain links TRBV5-1 to TRBJ1-2, with D unresolved. Germline CDR1 SGHRS, CDR2 YFSETQ. The CDR3 covers 12 residues. V lost 2 bases and J lost 8, with 10 bases in between. The CDR3 region is CASSFSLEGYTF. DNA of the CDR3: TGCGCCAGCAGCTTCTCGTTAGAGGGCTACACCTTC. Complete variable domain (other parts from reference TRBV5-1 and TRBJ1-2): KAGVTQTPRYLIKTRGQQVTLSCSPISGHRSVSWYQQTPGQGLQFLFEYFSETQRNKGNFPGRFSGRQFSNSRSEMNVSTLELGDSALYLCASSFSLEGYTFGSGTRLTVV.

This clone was counted a single time. The V and J genes are TRBV6-5 and TRBJ2-7; 8 bases map to TRBD1. Germline CDR1 and CDR2: MNHEY and SVGAGI. Trimming removed 6 bases from V and 7 bases from J; junction bases left unmatched: 11. The CDR3 has 14 amino acids. CDR3 nucleotides: TGTGCCAGCAGCCGGACAGGGAGTAACGGTGAGCAGTACTTC. It specifies CASSRTGSNGEQYF.

V is TRBV9 and J is TRBJ1-2; D may be TRBD1 (6 bases). The germline V and J ends were trimmed by 0 bases and 4 bases, with 16 bases remaining between them. This CDR3 region has 16 residues. Germline V gene sequence: CDR1 SGDLS, CDR2 YYNGEE. CDR3 residues: CASSVDQDRLTYGYTF. As DNA, the CDR3 is TGTGCCAGCAGCGTAGATCAAGACAGGCTTACCTATGGCTACACCTTC.

The sample holds a few counts of this clone. The V and J genes are TRBV9 and TRBJ2-1; 10 bases map to TRBD2. Losses at the gene ends were 1 base for V and 7 bases for J; bases not matched to a gene: 8. In germline, CDR1 is SGDLS, CDR2 YYNGEE. This CDR3 has 16 amino acids. CDR3 sequence: CASSVSLAGVDNEQFF. In nucleotides, the CDR3 is TGTGCCAGCAGCGTATCCCTAGCGGGAGTCGATAATGAGCAGTTCTTC.